Following are 14 T cell receptor beta chains from one sample sequenced in a study of beta chain features in type 1 diabetes. As every portion of the isolated RNA was reverse transcribed, the sequencing read expressed TCRB transcripts. The data were produced by immunoSEQ multiplex PCR, yet TCRdb's version contains in-frame clones alone and is incomplete. Here the sample spans about 230,000 clones, 16% being singletons. Findings of the study overall: TCRB CDR3s from Type 1 diabetes patients were moderately but significantly shorter in all four CD4+ subsets.

Their recognized antigens are unknown. Material for sequencing was naive CD4+ T cells from blood. Receptor source: a man aged 25 to 45 with type 1 diabetes.

The chain combines TRBV13 with TRBJ2-2; 10 bases map to TRBD2. Germline-derived CDR1 and CDR2 are PRHDT and FYEKMQ (reference sequence). The CDR3 length is 17 residues. V was pared by 5 bases and J by 0 bases, with 6 bases of the junction left unmatched. CDR3 nucleotides: TGTGCCAGCAGCCGCGGGACTAGCGTTTCGAACACCGGGGAGCTGTTTTTT. Its protein is CASSRGTSVSNTGELFF.

This clone appeared a few times. The chain uses TRBV7-6 and TRBJ2-5, with D unclear. The CDR3 is 10 amino acids. Germline CDR1 and CDR2: SGHVS and FNYEAQ. The V and J ends lost 3 bases and 5 bases respectively, with 1 base between them. The CDR3 DNA is TGTGCCAGCAGCTTTGAGACCCAGTACTTC. Translating it yields CASSFETQYF. The full variable domain, with the rest looked up from reference TRBV7-6 and TRBJ2-5, is GAGVSQSPRYKVTKRGQDVALRCDPISGHVSLYWYRQALGQGPEFLTYFNYEAQQDKSGLPNDRFSAERPEGSISTLTIQRTEQRDSAMYRCASSFETQYFGPGTRLLVL.

In its sample, this clone was seen a few times. The chain recombines TRBV27 with TRBJ2-7, with a weak D call TRBD1 (5 bases). The V and J ends lost 3 bases and 2 bases respectively, with 11 bases between them. CDR1 MNHEY and CDR2 SMNVEV come from the germline V gene (reference sequence). The CDR3 covers 14 residues. In DNA, the CDR3 is TGTGCCAGCAGTTTCTCGCCAGGGCCCTACGAGCAGTACTTC. This codes for CASSFSPGPYEQYF.

This clone was seen more than once but under ten times. Other DNA sequences within the sample encode an identical CDR3. This chain connects TRBV9 to TRBJ2-1, with 9 bases lining up with TRBD2. CDR3 length: 15 residues. CDR1 SGDLS and CDR2 YYNGEE come from the germline V gene. V shed 2 bases, J shed 3 bases, and the junction held 3 bases outside the gene matches. The CDR3 DNA sequence: TGTGCCAGCAGCGTTGCTAGCGGGAACTACAATGAGCAGTTCTTC. This sequence encodes CASSVASGNYNEQFF.

This clone was recorded a few times. The chain couples TRBV9 to TRBJ2-7; TRBD2 matches 13 bases. Germline CDR1 is SGDLS and CDR2 is YYNGEE. The CDR3 is made up of 15 amino acids. J gave up 13 bases and V 4 bases, and 14 bases lay outside the gene matches. The DNA for the CDR3 is TGTGCCAGCAGCCGCCAGACCGGGACTAGCGGGGCTCAATACTTC. It specifies CASSRQTGTSGAQYF.

This clone has just a few counts. The V gene is TRBV29-1, the J gene TRBJ1-1; D is undetermined. The germline CDR1 and CDR2 sequences are SQVTM and ANQGSEA. V lost 7 bases and J lost 4, with 13 bases in between. The CDR3 consists of 12 residues. CDR3 coding DNA: TGCAGCGCGGGTCGCATGGGCACTGAAGCTTTCTTT. As protein: CSAGRMGTEAFF.

This clone appeared a few times. The V gene is TRBV10-3, the J gene TRBJ1-1; D is possibly TRBD1 (5 bases). The CDR3 length is 14 residues. Trimming removed 6 bases at V and 1 base at J, with 12 bases between. Germline CDR1 and CDR2: ENHRY and SYGVKD. The CDR3 DNA reads TGTGCCATCAGCCCCCCGGGACGGAACACTGAAGCTTTCTTT. Its translation: CAISPPGRNTEAFF.

This rearrangement joins TRBV29-1 to TRBJ1-4, with a possible D match to TRBD1 (5 bases). V was cut by 7 bases and J by 4 bases, with 13 bases left in between. CDR3 length: 13 amino acids. Per the germline V gene, CDR1 is SQVTM and CDR2 is ANQGSEA. CDR3 amino acids: CSAQTAYNEKLFF. The CDR3 DNA follows: TGCAGCGCACAGACAGCCTATAATGAAAAACTGTTTTTT.

V is TRBV7-9 and J is TRBJ1-2, with D unclear. The ends were cut back, 0 bases at V and 0 bases at J, with 8 bases in the middle. The CDR3 is made up of 15 amino acids. From germline, CDR1 is SEHNR and CDR2 FQNEAQ (reference sequence). Written as DNA, the CDR3 is TGTGCCAGCAGCTTAGCAGCAGTCACTAACTATGGCTACACCTTC. Protein: CASSLAAVTNYGYTF.

The chain recombines TRBV5-4 with TRBJ2-5; D is ambiguous. The germline V gene has CDR1 SGHNT and CDR2 YYREEE (reference sequence). Trimming shortened V by 0 bases and J by 3 bases, and 6 bases separated the two germline ends. The CDR3 runs to 13 residues. The CDR3 DNA is TGTGCCAGCAGCTTGGCAGCAGAAGAGACCCAGTACTTC. Protein product: CASSLAAEETQYF.

V and J are TRBV11-2 and TRBJ2-7; D not certain. Germline loops: CDR1 SGHAT, CDR2 FQNNGV. V was shortened by 3 bases and J by 1 base, with 7 bases between the two germline ends. This CDR3 comprises 13 residues. CDR3 DNA sequence: TGTGCCAGCAGCTTGACGGATTCCTACGAGCAGTACTTC. Its protein is CASSLTDSYEQYF. Full variable domain (remainder filled in from reference TRBV11-2 and TRBJ2-7): EAGVAQSPRYKIIEKRQSVAFWCNPISGHATLYWYQQILGQGPKLLIQFQNNGVVDDSQLPKDRFSAERLKGVDSTLKIQPAKLEDSAVYLCASSLTDSYEQYFGPGTRLTVT.

This clone occurred a few times. The chain employs TRBV14 and TRBJ1-2; the D gene is possibly TRBD1 (5 bases). The CDR3 has 13 amino acids. Trimming took 5 bases from V and 2 from J, leaving 9 bases between them. From germline, CDR1 is SGHDN and CDR2 FVKESK. The CDR3 DNA sequence: TGTGCCAGCAGCAACAGGCCCAACTATGGCTACACCTTC. Translated: CASSNRPNYGYTF.

The chain is built from TRBV5-4 and TRBJ2-5; D uncertain. CDR1 is SGHNT and CDR2 is YYREEE in the germline V gene (reference sequence). V shed 0 bases and J shed 5 bases, with 11 bases lying between them. This CDR3 comprises 14 residues. CDR3 nucleotide sequence: TGTGCCAGCAGCTTGGCAGGACGGCAGGAGACCCAGTACTTC. It encodes CASSLAGRQETQYF.

This clone occurred a few times. Distinct nucleotide sequences in the sample also encode this CDR3. The chain joins TRBV30 to TRBJ2-3; no clear D. The CDR3 loop spans 11 amino acids. V shed 0 bases and J shed 4 bases, with 2 bases lying between them. Germline values: CDR1 GTSNPN, CDR2 SVGIG (reference sequence). CDR3 sequence reads: CAWSVSDTQYF. CDR3 in DNA: TGTGCCTGGAGTGTGTCAGATACGCAGTATTTT.